This T cell receptor beta chain was identified in a study of identical twins. TCRdb re-analysed the 5' RACE reads in MiXCR, keeping a single row per CDR3 protein. The sample lists about 690,000 distinct CDR3 sequences, over 5% seen once, with 1.5% to 2% in the top ten. Study observations and caveats: In monozygotic twins, models underestimated the sharing of out-of-frame TCR alpha.

This clonotype was seen at least ten times. Its matching antigen is unknown. Deletions cut 10 bases from V and 5 bases from J, with 15 bases between. CDR3 length: 13 residues. The germline CDR1 and CDR2 sequences are KGHDR and SFDVKD. This chain connects TRBV24-1 to TRBJ2-3; D might be TRBD1 or TRBD2, each matching 5 bases. Sequencing input: naive T cells sorted from blood. The clonotype originates from a man younger than 35 in good health. CDR3 loop: CATGHNGGDTQYF. As DNA, the CDR3 is TGTGCCACAGGTCATAATGGGGGAGATACGCAGTATTTT.